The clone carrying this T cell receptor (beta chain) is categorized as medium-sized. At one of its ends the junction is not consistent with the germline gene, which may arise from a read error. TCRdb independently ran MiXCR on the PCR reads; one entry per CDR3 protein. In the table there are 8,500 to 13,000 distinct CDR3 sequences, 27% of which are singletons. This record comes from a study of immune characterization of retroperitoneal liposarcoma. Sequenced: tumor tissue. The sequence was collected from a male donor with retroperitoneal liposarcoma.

CDR3 sequence (DNA): TGTGCTAGCAGTCTGGACGGACAAGAGACCCAGTACTTC. The encoded protein is CASSLDGQETQYF. The chain uses TRBV7-7 and TRBJ2-5; unclear D gene. The germline V gene encodes CDR1 SSHAT and CDR2 FNYEAQ (reference sequence). This CDR3 has 13 amino acids. Drawing the rest from reference TRBV7-7 and TRBJ2-5, the complete variable domain is GAGVSQSPRYKVTKRGQDVTLRCDPISSHATLYWYQQALGQGPEFLTYFNYEAQPDKSGLPSDRFSAERPEGSISTLTIQRTEQRDSAMYRCASSLDGQETQYFGPGTRLLVL.